These 21 T cell receptor beta chains were sequenced from one sample in a study of control samples from healthy donors and cancer patients. The method was immunoSEQ multiplex PCR; TCRdb's version includes in-frame clones alone and lacks a portion of them. Of around 100,000 clones detected, around 89% appear once; the ten largest clones hold over 15%. What was sequenced was PBMCs. These receptors originate from a man aged 55 to 69 with lung cancer.

This chain links TRBV7-9 with TRBJ2-1; D gene uncertain. Trimming cost V 1 base and J 5 bases, with 6 bases left between them. Per the germline V gene, CDR1 is SEHNR and CDR2 is FQNEAQ (reference sequence). This CDR3 contains 13 residues. CDR3 bases: TGTGCCAGCAGCTTAGGGGCAGACAATGAGCAGTTCTTC. Residues: CASSLGADNEQFF.

The chain joins TRBV6-5 to TRBJ2-1, with D hard to call. Deletions cut 6 bases from V and 9 bases from J, with 12 bases between. The CDR3 runs 12 residues. In germline, CDR1 is MNHEY, CDR2 SVGAGI. The CDR3 loop is CASRMRFGEQFF. Written as DNA, the CDR3 is TGTGCCAGCAGGATGAGGTTCGGTGAGCAGTTCTTC.

The J gene is TRBJ2-6, the V gene TRBV5-1; D ambiguous. Trimming removed 0 bases at V and 0 bases at J, with 7 bases between. CDR1 SGHRS and CDR2 YFSETQ come from the germline V gene. The CDR3 runs to 16 residues. The CDR3 spells CASSLAAGSGANVLTF. The CDR3 DNA reads TGCGCCAGCAGCTTGGCCGCCGGCTCTGGGGCCAACGTCCTGACTTTC.

V and J are TRBV6-6 and TRBJ1-1; 7 bases are a match to TRBD1. CDR1 is MNHNY and CDR2 is SVGAGI in the germline V gene (reference sequence). The CDR3 spans 12 residues. V shed 1 base, J shed 11 bases, and the junction held 4 bases outside the gene matches. In DNA form, the CDR3 reads TGTGCCAGCAGTTACTTACAGGGGATGGCTTTCTTT. Translated: CASSYLQGMAFF.

This CDR3 reads CASQDRFNQPQHF. CDR3 coding DNA: TGTGCCAGCCAAGACAGGTTCAATCAGCCCCAGCATTTT. This sequence joins TRBV6-5 and TRBJ1-5; TRBD1 is a possible D gene (6 bases). CDR1 is MNHEY and CDR2 is SVGAGI in the germline V gene. The CDR3 length is 13 residues. Trimming removed 8 bases at V and 3 bases at J, with 11 bases between.

This clone was recorded a few times. The V and J genes are TRBV11-3 and TRBJ2-3; TRBD2 might be the D (6 bases). V was pared by 4 bases and J by 6 bases, with 17 bases between. The V gene's germline CDR1 is SGHNT and CDR2 YENEEA. The CDR3 is 15 amino acids. The CDR3 bases are TGTGCCAGCAGCTACAATAATTACGGGGGTGATACGCAGTATTTT. Translation: CASSYNNYGGDTQYF.

The V and J genes are TRBV23-1 and TRBJ2-1; 7 bases are a match to TRBD2. TRBV23-1 has ORF status, its function being uncertain. This CDR3 spans 11 amino acids. The V gene end was trimmed by 8 bases and the J gene end by 15 bases; junction bases not matched to a gene: 10. The CDR3: CASPGRFCLFF. CDR3 sequence (DNA): TGCGCCAGCCCCGGGAGGTTCTGCCTGTTCTTC.

V is TRBV24-1 and J is TRBJ2-3; 9 positions match TRBD1. CDR1 KGHDR and CDR2 SFDVKD come from the germline V gene. With V trimmed by 4 bases and J by 4 bases, 8 bases remained unmatched. The CDR3 runs to 16 residues. For the CDR3, the DNA is TGTGCCACCAGTGACCCTACCAGGACAGGGGCAGATACGCAGTATTTT. Its translation: CATSDPTRTGADTQYF.

This chain uses TRBV25-1 with TRBJ1-4; D is perhaps TRBD1 (6 bases). The CDR3 totals 13 residues. Germline CDR1 and CDR2: MGHDK and SYGVNS. V lost 6 bases and J 8 bases, leaving 13 bases between the germline ends. In DNA form, the CDR3 reads TGTGCCAGCAGAAGGGGGACCCAAGAAAAACTGTTTTTT. Translation gives CASRRGTQEKLFF.

The gene calls are TRBV27 and TRBJ2-6; 7 bases agree with TRBD1. The CDR3 is 15 amino acids. CDR1 is MNHEY, CDR2 SMNVEV, per germline (reference sequence). The junction had 6 bases not matched to a gene; V was cut back by 10 bases and J by 0 bases. CDR3 coding DNA: TGTGCCACGCGGACAGGCCTCTCTGGGGCCAACGTCCTGACTTTC. It codes for CATRTGLSGANVLTF.

The chain employs TRBV7-9 and TRBJ2-2, with 9 bases that match TRBD1. CDR3 length: 15 residues. J lost 7 bases, V lost 5 bases, and 8 bases had no gene match. Germline lookup yields CDR1 SEHNR and CDR2 FQNEAQ (reference sequence). The CDR3: CASSLGTGTDGELFF. CDR3 nucleotides: TGTGCCAGCAGCCTCGGGACAGGGACTGACGGGGAGCTGTTTTTT.

J is TRBJ2-6 and V is TRBV24-1; 7 bases map to TRBD1. The CDR3 runs 17 residues. The V gene's germline CDR1 is KGHDR and CDR2 SFDVKD. The trim removed 5 bases at V and 1 base at J, leaving 7 bases unmatched. CDR3 coding DNA: TGTGCCACCAGTGGAGGGACAGTCCTTTCTGGGGCCAACGTCCTGACTTTC. This codes for CATSGGTVLSGANVLTF.

The V call is TRBV6-4, the J call TRBJ1-6, with D maybe TRBD1 (5 bases). This CDR3 has 15 residues. The V gene lost 3 bases and the J gene lost 5 bases, with 11 bases spanning the gap. From germline, CDR1 is MRHNA and CDR2 SNTAGT. CDR3 loop: CASSETQANNSPLHF. Here the CDR3 DNA reads TGTGCCAGCAGTGAAACACAGGCCAATAATTCACCCCTCCACTTT.

The rearrangement joins TRBV29-1 to TRBJ2-3, with 8 bases fitting TRBD2. The CDR3 has 14 residues. Looked up from germline, CDR1 is SQVTM and CDR2 is ANQGSEA. CDR3 amino acids: CRGRAGGGTDTQYF. As DNA, the CDR3 is TGCAGGGGGCGGGCGGGGGGCGGCACAGATACGCAGTATTTT.

The rearrangement joins TRBV7-2 to TRBJ1-2; D is perhaps TRBD1 (6 bases). V lost 1 base, J lost 2 bases, and 14 bases lay in between. This CDR3 contains 16 residues. The germline gives CDR1 SGHTA, CDR2 FQGNSA. The CDR3 here is CASSLGFRQANYGYTF. The DNA for the CDR3 is TGTGCCAGCAGCTTAGGCTTTCGACAGGCAAACTATGGCTACACCTTC.

This sequence joins TRBV27 and TRBJ2-7, with D possibly matching TRBD1 (6 bases). CDR3 length equals 15 residues. Germline V CDR1 and CDR2: MNHEY, SMNVEV (reference sequence). V lost 2 bases to trimming and J lost 0 bases, with 11 bases between them. CDR3 in amino acids: CASSLGGSNSYEQYF. The CDR3 DNA reads as TGTGCCAGCAGTTTAGGGGGCTCTAACTCCTACGAGCAGTACTTC.

CDR3 loop: CASSLGIGGGPGETQYF. The CDR3 bases are TGTGCCAGCAGCTTAGGGATCGGCGGGGGGCCGGGAGAGACCCAGTACTTC. The gene calls are TRBV11-3 and TRBJ2-5; 8 positions match TRBD2. The CDR3 runs 17 residues. Per the germline V gene, CDR1 is SGHNT and CDR2 is YENEEA. The V gene end was trimmed by 1 base and the J gene end by 4 bases; junction bases not matched to a gene: 11. The full variable domain, in which reference TRBV11-3 and TRBJ2-5 provide the parts outside the CDR3, is EAGVVQSPRYKIIEKKQPVAFWCNPISGHNTLYWYLQNLGQGPELLIRYENEEAVDDSQLPKDRFSAERLKGVDSTLKIQPAELGDSAVYLCASSLGIGGGPGETQYFGPGTRLLVL.

This chain joins TRBV3-1 (or the pseudogene TRBV3-2) and TRBJ1-1; D unresolved. Between the trimmed V and J ends, which lost 4 bases and 0 bases, there was a span of 12 bases. The CDR3 is 15 amino acids. Per germline, CDR1 LGHDT and CDR2 YNNKEL (reference sequence). DNA of the CDR3: TGTGCCAGCAGCCCGCGACATTCCATGAACACTGAAGCTTTCTTT. This translates into CASSPRHSMNTEAFF.

The genes are TRBV5-1 and TRBJ2-5; D not certain. V lost 0 bases and J 5 bases, leaving 14 bases between the germline ends. There are 15 residues in the CDR3. Germline assignment: CDR1 SGHRS and CDR2 YFSETQ. This CDR3 is CASSLGAQSGETQYF. The CDR3 coding sequence is TGCGCCAGCAGCTTGGGAGCGCAGTCCGGGGAGACCCAGTACTTC.

J is TRBJ1-4 and V is TRBV18; D perhaps matches TRBD1 (5 bases). The CDR3 runs to 16 residues. Germline lookup yields CDR1 KGHSH and CDR2 LQKENI. V gave up 4 bases and J gave up 6 bases, with 18 bases separating them. The CDR3 protein is CASSRTAGSVDEKLFF. As DNA, the CDR3 is TGTGCCAGCTCACGAACCGCAGGGTCGGTGGATGAAAAACTGTTTTTT.

This clone appeared a single time. CDR3 sequence reads: CASSVGRMNTEAFF. The CDR3 coding sequence is TGTGCCAGCAGTGTCGGACGGATGAACACTGAAGCTTTCTTT. The chain recombines TRBV2 with TRBJ1-1; D is uncertain. V was trimmed by 4 bases and J by 0 bases, leaving 9 bases between them. Per germline, CDR1 SNHLY and CDR2 FYNNEI. CDR3 length equals 14 residues. Variable domain in full (rest from reference TRBV2 and TRBJ1-1): EPEVTQTPSHQVTQMGQEVILRCVPISNHLYFYWYRQILGQKVEFLVSFYNNEISEKSEIFDDQFSVERPDGSNFTLKIRSTKLEDSAMYFCASSVGRMNTEAFFGQGTRLTVV.